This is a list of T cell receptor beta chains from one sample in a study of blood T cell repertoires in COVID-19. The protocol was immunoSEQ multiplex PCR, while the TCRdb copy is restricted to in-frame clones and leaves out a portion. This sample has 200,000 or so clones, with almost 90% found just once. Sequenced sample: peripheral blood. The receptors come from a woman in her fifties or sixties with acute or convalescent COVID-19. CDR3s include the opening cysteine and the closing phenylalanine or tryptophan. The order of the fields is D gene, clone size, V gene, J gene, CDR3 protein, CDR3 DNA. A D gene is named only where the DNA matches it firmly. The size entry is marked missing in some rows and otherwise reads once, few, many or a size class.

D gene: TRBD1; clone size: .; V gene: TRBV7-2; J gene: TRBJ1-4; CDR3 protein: CASRSAGGWNEKLFF; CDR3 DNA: TGTGCCAGCAGGAGCGCAGGGGGCTGGAATGAAAAACTGTTTTTT
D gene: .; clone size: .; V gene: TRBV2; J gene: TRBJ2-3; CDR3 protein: CASSELAQYF; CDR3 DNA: TGTGCCAGCAGTGAATTAGCGCAGTATTTT
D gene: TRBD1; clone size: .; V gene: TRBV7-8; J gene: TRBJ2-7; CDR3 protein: CASSSPQGAREQYF; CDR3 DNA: TGTGCCAGCAGCTCCCCGCAGGGGGCTCGCGAGCAGTACTTC
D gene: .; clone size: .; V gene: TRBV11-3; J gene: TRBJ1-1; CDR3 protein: CASSTGSLNTEAFF; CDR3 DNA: TGTGCCAGCAGCACCGGGAGCCTCAACACTGAAGCTTTCTTT
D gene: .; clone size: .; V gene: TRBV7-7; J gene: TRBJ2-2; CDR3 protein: CASSLVPQTGELFF; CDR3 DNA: TGTGCTAGCAGCTTAGTCCCCCAGACTGGGGAGCTGTTTTTT
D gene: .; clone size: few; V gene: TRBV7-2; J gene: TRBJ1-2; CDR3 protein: CASSLVAGQDGYTF; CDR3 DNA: TGTGCCAGCAGCTTAGTGGCAGGTCAAGATGGCTACACCTTC
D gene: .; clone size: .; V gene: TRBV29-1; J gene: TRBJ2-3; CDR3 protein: CSVGLDTQYF; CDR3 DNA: TGCAGCGTTGGGCTAGATACGCAGTATTTT
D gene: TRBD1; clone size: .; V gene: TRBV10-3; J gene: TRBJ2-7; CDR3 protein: CAIKRGGQGVYEQYF; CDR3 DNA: TGTGCCATCAAGAGAGGTGGACAGGGGGTCTACGAGCAGTACTTC
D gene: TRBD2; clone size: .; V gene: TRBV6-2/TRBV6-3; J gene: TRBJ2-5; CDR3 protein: CASSYRGRITGSQYF; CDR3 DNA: TGTGCCAGCAGTTACCGCGGGAGGATCACGGGATCCCAGTACTTC
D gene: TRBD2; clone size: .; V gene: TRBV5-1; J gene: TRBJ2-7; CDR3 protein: CASLLGTSGNGVFDEQYF; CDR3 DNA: TGCGCCAGCCTCTTAGGGACTAGCGGGAACGGGGTCTTTGACGAGCAGTACTTC
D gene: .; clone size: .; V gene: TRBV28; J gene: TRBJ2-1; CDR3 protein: CASSLPGSANNEQFF; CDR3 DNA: TGTGCCAGCAGTTTGCCCGGGTCTGCCAACAATGAGCAGTTCTTC
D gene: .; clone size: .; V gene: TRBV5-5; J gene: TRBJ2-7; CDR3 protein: CASSYTGVPYEQYF; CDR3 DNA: TGTGCCAGCAGCTATACGGGGGTCCCCTACGAGCAGTACTTC
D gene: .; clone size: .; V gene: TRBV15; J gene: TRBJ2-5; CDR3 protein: CATSRSRGGSGETQYF; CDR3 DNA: TGTGCCACCAGCAGAAGCAGGGGCGGGAGTGGGGAGACCCAGTACTTC
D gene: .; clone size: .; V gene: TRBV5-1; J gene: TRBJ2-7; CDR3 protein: CASSLDGAYEQYF; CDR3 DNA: TGCGCCAGCAGCTTGGACGGGGCCTACGAGCAGTACTTC
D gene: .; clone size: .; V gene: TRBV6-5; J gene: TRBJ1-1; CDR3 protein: CASRDYGVNTEAFF; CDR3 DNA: TGTGCCAGCAGGGACTATGGGGTTAACACTGAAGCTTTCTTT
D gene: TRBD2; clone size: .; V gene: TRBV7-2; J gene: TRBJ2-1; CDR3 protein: CASSPKGLGSINEQFF; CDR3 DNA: TGTGCCAGCAGCCCAAAGGGACTAGGATCTATAAATGAGCAGTTCTTC
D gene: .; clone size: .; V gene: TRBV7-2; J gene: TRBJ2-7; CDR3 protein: CASSLKGRGYSYEQYF; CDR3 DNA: TGTGCCAGCAGCTTAAAGGGGCGGGGTTACTCCTACGAGCAGTACTTC
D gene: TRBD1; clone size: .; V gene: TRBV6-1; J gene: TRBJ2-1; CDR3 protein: CASSVITGGTYNEQFF; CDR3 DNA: TGTGCCAGCAGTGTAATTACAGGGGGCACCTACAATGAGCAGTTCTTC
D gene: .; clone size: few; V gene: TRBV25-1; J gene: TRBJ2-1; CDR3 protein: CASSSGPRNEQFF; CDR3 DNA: TGTGCCAGCAGTAGCGGACCGAGGAATGAGCAGTTCTTC
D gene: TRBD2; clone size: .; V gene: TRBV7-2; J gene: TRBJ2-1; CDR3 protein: CASSSRALAGGEQFF; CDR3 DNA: TGTGCCAGCAGCTCCCGGGCCCTAGCGGGAGGCGAGCAGTTCTTC
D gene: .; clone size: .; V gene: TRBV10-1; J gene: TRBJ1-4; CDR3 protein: CASSESGRGLNEKLFF; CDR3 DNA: TGCGCCAGCAGTGAGTCTGGCCGGGGACTTAATGAAAAACTGTTTTTT
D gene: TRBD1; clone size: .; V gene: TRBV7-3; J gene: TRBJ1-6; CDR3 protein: CASTPDRVRSYNSPLHF; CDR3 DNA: TGTGCCAGCACCCCCGACAGGGTTAGGTCCTATAATTCACCCCTCCACTTT
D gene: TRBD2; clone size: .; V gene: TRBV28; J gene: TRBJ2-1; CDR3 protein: CASSLGGGSYNEQFF; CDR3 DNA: TGTGCCAGCAGTTTAGGCGGGGGCTCCTACAATGAGCAGTTCTTC
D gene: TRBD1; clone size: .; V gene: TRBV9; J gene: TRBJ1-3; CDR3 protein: CASSVEGTASFFGNTIYF; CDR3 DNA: TGTGCCAGCAGCGTAGAAGGGACAGCCTCCTTCTTTGGAAACACCATATATTTT
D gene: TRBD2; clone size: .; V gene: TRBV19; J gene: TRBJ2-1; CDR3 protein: CASLTAGASNNEQFF; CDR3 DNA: TGTGCCAGCCTCACAGCGGGAGCCTCCAACAATGAGCAGTTCTTC
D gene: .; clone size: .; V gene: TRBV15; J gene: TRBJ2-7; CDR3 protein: CATSTEDRSGRPYEQYF; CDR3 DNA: TGTGCCACCAGCACAGAGGATCGGTCAGGGCGACCCTACGAGCAGTACTTC
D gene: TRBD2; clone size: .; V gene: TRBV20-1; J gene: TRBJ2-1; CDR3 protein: CSASPVAGYNEQFF; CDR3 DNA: TGCAGTGCTAGTCCCGTAGCGGGATATAATGAGCAGTTCTTC
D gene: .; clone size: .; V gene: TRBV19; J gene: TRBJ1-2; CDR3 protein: CASSPASTVPYGYTF; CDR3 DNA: TGTGCCAGTAGTCCCGCCTCGACAGTACCCTATGGCTACACCTTC
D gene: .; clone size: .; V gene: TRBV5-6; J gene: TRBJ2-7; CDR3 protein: CASSRAGGREQYF; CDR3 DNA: TGTGCCAGCAGCCGGGCCGGGGGGCGGGAGCAGTACTTC
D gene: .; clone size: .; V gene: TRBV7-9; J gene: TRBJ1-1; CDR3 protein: CASSTSQGVGNTEAFF; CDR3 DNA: TGTGCCAGCAGCACCTCTCAGGGCGTGGGGAACACTGAAGCTTTCTTT
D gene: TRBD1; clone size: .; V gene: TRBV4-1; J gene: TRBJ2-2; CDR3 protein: CASSRGQGTTGELFF; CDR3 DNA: TGCGCCAGCAGCCGCGGACAGGGGACAACCGGGGAGCTGTTTTTT
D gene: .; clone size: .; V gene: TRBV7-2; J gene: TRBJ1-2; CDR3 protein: CASSFAGFGYGYTF; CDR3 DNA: TGTGCCAGCAGCTTTGCAGGGTTCGGTTATGGCTACACCTTC
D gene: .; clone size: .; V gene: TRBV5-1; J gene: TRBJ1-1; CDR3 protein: CASSLNLGANTEAFF; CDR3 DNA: TGCGCCAGCAGCTTGAATCTGGGGGCGAACACTGAAGCTTTCTTT
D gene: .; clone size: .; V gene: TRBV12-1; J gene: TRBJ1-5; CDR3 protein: CASRWGGARNQPQHF; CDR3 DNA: TGTGCCAGCCGCTGGGGGGGGGCTCGCAATCAGCCCCAGCATTTT
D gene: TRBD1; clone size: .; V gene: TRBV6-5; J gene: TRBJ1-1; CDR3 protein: CASSSLTGANTEAFF; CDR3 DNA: TGTGCCAGCAGTTCCCTGACAGGGGCGAACACTGAAGCTTTCTTT
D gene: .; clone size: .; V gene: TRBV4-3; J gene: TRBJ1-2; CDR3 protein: CASSQTGGADGYTF; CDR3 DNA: TGCGCCAGCAGCCAAACGGGGGGCGCAGATGGCTACACCTTC
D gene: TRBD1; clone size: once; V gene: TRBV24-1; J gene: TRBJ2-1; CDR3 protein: CATSRAGTGMNEQFF; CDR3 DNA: TGTGCCACCAGTCGCGCCGGGACAGGGATGAATGAGCAGTTCTTC
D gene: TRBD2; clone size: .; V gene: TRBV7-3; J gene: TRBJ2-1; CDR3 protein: CASSLYISGGDNEQFF; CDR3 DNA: TGTGCCAGCAGCTTATATATTAGCGGGGGAGACAATGAGCAGTTCTTC